Each of the 10 T cell receptor beta chains below was sequenced from the same sample in a study of T cell changes during pregnancy in multiple sclerosis. Sequencing used immunoSEQ multiplex PCR; TCRdb keeps in-frame clones, though not all of them. The sample has around 70,000 clones, 80% to 95% seen once; the top ten hold about 2.5%. This specimen consisted of peripheral blood, obtained before pregnancy. These receptors all come from a female donor with multiple sclerosis, enrolled in a pregnancy study.

As DNA, the CDR3 is TGTGCCAGCAGTATCAGGACTAGCGGGAGTGTTACCGGGGAGCTGTTTTTT. Its protein is CASSIRTSGSVTGELFF. The rearrangement joins TRBV27 to TRBJ2-2; 13 bases map to TRBD2. The CDR3 is 17 residues long. Looked up from germline, CDR1 is MNHEY and CDR2 is SMNVEV (reference sequence). With 5 bases clipped from V and 5 bases from J, the junction kept 8 bases outside the gene matches.

This chain connects TRBV6-6 to TRBJ1-6; TRBD1 agrees at 8 bases. CDR3 length equals 16 residues. J gave up 7 bases and V 5 bases, and 10 bases lay outside the gene matches. Germline V gene data show CDR1 as MNHNY and CDR2 as SVGAGI (reference sequence). The DNA for the CDR3 is TGTGCCAGCAGTGCCGGACAGGGCCGGGGAAATTCACCCCTCCACTTT. It yields the protein CASSAGQGRGNSPLHF.

This clone has only a few counts. The rearrangement links TRBV9 to TRBJ1-5, with D possibly TRBD1 on 6 matching bases. The CDR3 consists of 12 residues. Per the germline V gene, CDR1 is SGDLS and CDR2 is YYNGEE. V dropped 9 bases and J dropped 5 bases, with 12 bases sitting between them. The CDR3 loop is CATSEGDQPQHF. CDR3 nucleotide sequence: TGTGCCACCAGTGAGGGGGATCAGCCCCAGCATTTT.

The chain employs TRBV27 and TRBJ1-5; 11 bases are a match to TRBD1. Germline V CDR1 and CDR2: MNHEY, SMNVEV (reference sequence). J gave up 7 bases and V 6 bases, and 8 bases lay outside the gene matches. The CDR3 is 15 amino acids. The CDR3 region is CASSPGTGGYQPQHF. The CDR3 region has the DNA TGTGCCAGCAGCCCTGGGACAGGGGGATACCAGCCCCAGCATTTT.

V gene TRBV27 combines with J gene TRBJ2-1; 12 positions agree with TRBD1. The germline gives CDR1 MNHEY, CDR2 SMNVEV (reference sequence). The CDR3 consists of 20 residues. Trimming at V came to 4 bases and at J to 12 bases, leaving 25 bases not matched to a gene. The CDR3 nucleotides read TGTGCCAGCAGTTCGTCCGGGACAGGGGGCTCCCCGCCGGTTGTTGGTCGGCAGTTCTTC. Translated, it gives CASSSSGTGGSPPVVGRQFF.

V and J are TRBV7-8 and TRBJ2-5; the match to TRBD2 covers 15 bases. This CDR3 is 18 amino acids long. CDR1 is SGHVS and CDR2 is FQNEAQ in the germline V gene. Trimming removed 4 bases from V and 0 bases from J; junction bases left unmatched: 6. The CDR3 DNA reads as TGTGCCAGCAGCTGGGGGGGACTAGCGGGAGGTTACCAAGAGACCCAGTACTTC. Translated, it gives CASSWGGLAGGYQETQYF.

V gene TRBV5-1 combines with J gene TRBJ2-1, with D hard to call. V lost 0 bases to trimming and J lost 2 bases, with 9 bases between them. CDR3 length equals 15 residues. Germline CDR1 SGHRS, CDR2 YFSETQ. The CDR3 sequence: CASSLGSGPYNEQFF. The CDR3 DNA reads as TGCGCCAGCAGCTTGGGGAGTGGCCCCTACAATGAGCAGTTCTTC.

The rearrangement uses TRBV7-2 and TRBJ2-1; 9 bases line up with TRBD2. CDR1 and CDR2 (germline): SGHTA, FQGNSA. V trimming: 7 bases; J trimming: 8 bases; junction bases outside the gene matches: 15. The CDR3 has 16 residues. CDR3 protein: CASMPIAGVVQDEQFF. For the CDR3, the DNA is TGTGCCAGCATGCCGATAGCGGGAGTCGTTCAAGATGAGCAGTTCTTC. Combining the CDR3 with reference TRBV7-2 and TRBJ2-1 gives the whole variable domain GAGVSQSPSNKVTEKGKDVELRCDPISGHTALYWYRQSLGQGLEFLIYFQGNSAPDKSGLPSDRFSAERTGGSVSTLTIQRTQQEDSAVYLCASMPIAGVVQDEQFFGPGTRLTVL.

V is TRBV19 and J is TRBJ1-2; tentatively, D is TRBD1 (6 bases). Germline-derived CDR1 and CDR2 are LNHDA and SQIVND (reference sequence). The CDR3 has 15 amino acids. V was clipped by 3 bases and J by 4 bases, with 15 bases between them. CDR3 region: CASSMRDTHGYGYTF. CDR3 nucleotide sequence: TGTGCCAGTAGTATGAGGGACACCCACGGCTATGGCTACACCTTC.

This clone was observed a single time. The chain is built from TRBV5-1 and TRBJ2-5; 12 nucleotides agree with TRBD2. This CDR3 has 15 amino acids. The J segment lost 4 bases and the V segment lost 3 bases, leaving 4 bases of the junction unmatched. Looked up from germline, CDR1 is SGHRS and CDR2 is YFSETQ. The CDR3 protein is CASSSTSGSLETQYF. DNA of the CDR3: TGCGCCAGCAGCTCGACTAGCGGGAGCCTAGAGACCCAGTACTTC.